This entry features one TCR beta chain sequence. The sample originates from a study of technical replicates of blood from a handful of donors. Trimming took off 6 bases at V and 4 bases at J, with 12 bases between the two ends. There are 13 residues in the CDR3. CDR1 and CDR2 (germline): KGHSH, LQKENI. Generated by immunoSEQ multiplex PCR, the TCRdb table keeps only in-frame clones and is missing some. The sample records about 91,000 clones, 92% being singletons. The J gene is TRBJ1-2, the V gene TRBV18; D unresolved. This receptor was identified in a human donor in good health. The sample comprised T cells isolated from PBMCs. The CDR3 nucleotides read TGTGCCAGCTCCAGTGGAGCGGCCTATGGCTACACCTTC. The encoded protein is CASSSGAAYGYTF. Full variable domain (missing parts from reference TRBV18 and TRBJ1-2): NAGVMQNPRHLVRRRGQEARLRCSPMKGHSHVYWYRQLPEEGLKFMVYLQKENIIDESGMPKERFSAEFPKEGPSILRIQQVVRGDSAAYFCASSSGAAYGYTFGSGTRLTVV.